Given below is one TCR beta chain in context. In its sample, this clonotype was seen many times. Its antigen target is currently unknown. No much larger clone exists at a distance of one base, and base qualities are not known. A constant-region primer and ProtoScript II reverse transcriptase were used to reverse-transcribe TCRbeta-specific cDNA from about 530 ng total RNA. Three nested multiplex PCR rounds, following a slightly modified ARM-PCR procedure, were used to build the TCRbeta libraries. Each of the first two PCR rounds ran for around 9 cycles and used multiplex TRBV1-TRBV30 forward primers together with a Cbeta reverse primer. Sample barcodes and Illumina adapters were added in a final 25-cycle PCR with Deep VentR polymerase. Before sequencing, amplicons between 200 and 500 bp were purified from gel using a QIAquick gel extraction kit. TCRbeta amplicons were sequenced on an Illumina HiSeq 2500 with 250-bp paired-end reads. On the authors' methods: Trimmomatic v0.33 was used to quality-trim the reads, and FLASH v1.2.11 was used to merge paired reads so that full CDR3 sequences could be recovered. V, D and J germline segments were assigned to the rearranged TCRbeta sequences using MiGEC v1.2.1b. VDJtools v1.0.0 computed clonotype statistics and Shannon-Wiener diversity indices. To cut down on sampling bias, every analysis after diversity analysis relied on just the 250 most abundant clonotypes from each sample. The public reads were reanalyzed by TCRdb: fastp trimming at Q25, MiXCR alignment, in-frame beta chains only. Rows are unified per CDR3 protein, each entry keeping the most common DNA and genes. The V and J calls shown here were made by TCRdb, not taken from the authors' results. The sample table records around 330,000 distinct CDR3 sequences; about three fifths of these occur just once. 15% to 20% of the sample is taken by the ten largest.

This sample stems from a study of tumor-infiltrating lymphocytes in primary liver carcinoma listed by TCRdb under 2017. About the investigation overall: Surgical resection was performed in China between 2015 and early 2016 on about 5 patients with histopathologically diagnosed primary liver carcinoma. Technical replicate repertoires showed high reproducibility, with mean shared-clone rates about 0.92 and correlation coefficients above 0.95. Roughly 3.5 to 7.5 million productive TCRbeta reads were obtained per sample, and no significant difference in read depth was found between tissue types. TCRbeta repertoire sequencing covered 35 or so specimens from 5 patients: around 25 tumor regions, 5 adjacent noncancerous liver tissues and 5 peripheral blood samples. The five patients had tumors staged T1-T3 N0M0, with maximum diameters ranging from about 4.2 to 11 cm. Of the five patients (three men and two women, aged 30 to 69 years), four had hepatocellular carcinoma and one had combined HCC and intrahepatic cholangiocarcinoma. TCRbeta repertoire sequencing, expression microarrays and whole-exome sequencing were combined in the study across five regions of each liver tumor, with adjacent normal tissue and blood also included. What the research found in general, with its limitations: Only the TCR beta chain was sequenced, so true repertoire diversity is likely underestimated because unpaired alpha chains were not captured. The top 250 clones accounted for a significantly greater share of the repertoire in tumors than in blood (p = 0.039). Pairs of tumor regions showed greater repertoire overlap (mean around 36%) than tumor-adjacent pairs (approximately 17%) or tumor-blood pairs (around 15%), which is consistent with antigen-driven expansion. Comparison of CD4+ and CD8+ T cell repertoires was precluded by the use of bulk unsorted samples. With just five patients in the study, the authors point out that the findings should be validated in a larger study.

Blood RNA was extracted from unsorted whole blood using TRIzol reagent, and germline DNA was obtained with the DNeasy Blood & Tissue kit. Patients had chronic HBV infection and were treatment-naive at sampling. Around 3.6 milliliters of peripheral blood were collected into K2EDTA tubes before surgery. The CDR1 and CDR2 encoded by the germline V gene are LGHNA and YSLEER. The CDR3 sequence holds 15 residues, the cysteine and phenylalanine included. Only CDR3 DNA is held: 45 bases, read in frame from base 1. Relative to germline, V is 0 bases shorter and J is 5 bases shorter, with 11 bases between their ends.

Recombination connected TRBV4-3 to TRBJ2-1, with the D gene not clear enough to name. The clonotype comes from a woman between 25 and 40 years old with primary liver carcinoma and hepatitis B virus infection. Sequencing was performed on peripheral blood. The CDR3 loop reads CASSQDVPPDNEQFF. The sequence in DNA is TGCGCCAGCAGCCAAGATGTTCCGCCCGACAATGAGCAGTTCTTC.